A single count supports the clone carrying this T cell receptor (beta chain). Measured with immunoSEQ multiplex PCR; TCRdb has only the in-frame clones, and not every one. The table records roughly 75,000 clones, 85% to 95% of them present only once. This sample is part of a study of T cell changes during pregnancy in multiple sclerosis. CDR1 GTSNPN and CDR2 SVGIG come from the germline V gene (reference sequence). The V and J ends lost 0 bases and 8 bases respectively, with 10 bases between them. The CDR3 contains 12 residues. The sequence was collected from a female donor in good health, enrolled as a control in a pregnancy study. The rearrangement uses TRBV30 and TRBJ1-2, with TRBD1 as a possible D gene (6 bases). This sample comprised peripheral blood, obtained after pregnancy. CDR3 DNA sequence: TGTGCCTGGAGTGTTTCAGGGGAAGGCTACACCTTC. This translates into CAWSVSGEGYTF.